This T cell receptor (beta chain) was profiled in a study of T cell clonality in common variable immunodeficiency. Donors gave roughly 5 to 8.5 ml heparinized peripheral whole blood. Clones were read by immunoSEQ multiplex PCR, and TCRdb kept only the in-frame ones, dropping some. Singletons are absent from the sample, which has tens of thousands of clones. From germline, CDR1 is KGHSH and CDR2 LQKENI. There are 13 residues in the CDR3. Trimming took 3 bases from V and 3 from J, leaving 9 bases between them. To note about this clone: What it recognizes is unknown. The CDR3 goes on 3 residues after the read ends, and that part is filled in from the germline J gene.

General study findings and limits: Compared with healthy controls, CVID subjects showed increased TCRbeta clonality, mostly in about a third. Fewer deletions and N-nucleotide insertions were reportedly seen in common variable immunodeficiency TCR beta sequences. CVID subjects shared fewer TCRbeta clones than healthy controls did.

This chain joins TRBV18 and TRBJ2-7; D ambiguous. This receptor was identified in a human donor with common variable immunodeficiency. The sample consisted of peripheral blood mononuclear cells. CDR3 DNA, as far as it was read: TGTGCCAGCTCACCGCAGGTTGACTACGAG. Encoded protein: CASSPQVDYE. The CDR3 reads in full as CASSPQVDYEQYF.